These T cell receptor beta chains were read from a single sample in a study of blood T cell repertoires in COVID-19. Assay used: immunoSEQ multiplex PCR; TCRdb lists only in-frame clones, some missing. The sample records fewer than 250,000 clones, approximately 84% being singletons. The sample was peripheral blood. Receptor source: a man in his forties or fifties with acute or convalescent COVID-19. CDR3s include the opening cysteine and the closing phenylalanine or tryptophan. The D gene is left open where the match is weak. Only part of the rows carry a size: once, few, many, or a class if the clone is expanded.

d_call: TRBD1
v_call: TRBV7-9
clone_size: -
j_call: TRBJ1-1
cdr3_aa: CASSLAPQGQGEAFF
cdr3_nt: TGTGCCAGCAGCTTAGCGCCGCAGGGACAGGGAGAAGCTTTCTTT

d_call: TRBD1
v_call: TRBV5-5
clone_size: -
j_call: TRBJ1-6
cdr3_aa: CASSSRDRGITPLHF
cdr3_nt: TGTGCCAGCAGCTCTAGGGACAGGGGGATAACACCCCTCCACTTT

d_call: TRBD1
v_call: TRBV29-1
clone_size: -
j_call: TRBJ2-1
cdr3_aa: CSVQPGTGGKNEQFF
cdr3_nt: TGCAGCGTTCAGCCCGGGACAGGGGGCAAAAATGAGCAGTTCTTC

d_call: TRBD1
v_call: TRBV28
clone_size: -
j_call: TRBJ1-2
cdr3_aa: CASRGGTGLGYTF
cdr3_nt: TGTGCCAGCAGGGGAGGGACAGGGTTAGGCTACACCTTC

d_call: TRBD2
v_call: TRBV5-1
clone_size: -
j_call: TRBJ2-6
cdr3_aa: CASSPAGAGANVLTF
cdr3_nt: TGCGCCAGCAGCCCTGCGGGGGCTGGGGCCAACGTCCTGACTTTC

d_call: TRBD1
v_call: TRBV27
clone_size: -
j_call: TRBJ1-1
cdr3_aa: CASSRRDRGGTEAFF
cdr3_nt: TGTGCCAGCAGTCGTCGGGACAGGGGGGGAACTGAAGCTTTCTTT

d_call: -
v_call: TRBV7-3
clone_size: once
j_call: TRBJ2-1
cdr3_aa: CASSFRGKSSYNEQFF
cdr3_nt: TGTGCCAGCAGCTTTCGGGGAAAAAGCTCCTACAATGAGCAGTTCTTC

d_call: TRBD1
v_call: TRBV5-5
clone_size: -
j_call: TRBJ1-2
cdr3_aa: CASSEWTGASYGYTF
cdr3_nt: TGTGCCAGCAGCGAATGGACAGGGGCGAGCTATGGCTACACCTTC

d_call: TRBD1
v_call: TRBV27
clone_size: -
j_call: TRBJ2-2
cdr3_aa: CASSYRTGQGAGELFF
cdr3_nt: TGTGCCAGCAGTTACCGAACTGGACAGGGGGCTGGGGAGCTGTTTTTT

d_call: TRBD1
v_call: TRBV28
clone_size: -
j_call: TRBJ1-5
cdr3_aa: CASSTDREDYQPQHF
cdr3_nt: TGTGCCAGCAGTACGGACAGGGAGGATTATCAGCCCCAGCATTTT

d_call: -
v_call: TRBV7-2
clone_size: -
j_call: TRBJ1-1
cdr3_aa: CASSFLGGSGTEAFF
cdr3_nt: TGTGCCAGCAGCTTCTTAGGGGGTTCGGGCACTGAAGCTTTCTTT

d_call: -
v_call: TRBV27
clone_size: -
j_call: TRBJ2-1
cdr3_aa: CASRLSRGGSYNEQFF
cdr3_nt: TGTGCCAGCAGGCTTTCGAGGGGGGGCTCCTACAATGAGCAGTTCTTC

d_call: -
v_call: TRBV28
clone_size: -
j_call: TRBJ1-1
cdr3_aa: CASSFFRTNTEAFF
cdr3_nt: TGTGCCAGCAGTTTCTTCAGAACGAACACTGAAGCTTTCTTT

d_call: -
v_call: TRBV6-5
clone_size: -
j_call: TRBJ1-1
cdr3_aa: CASISPGNTEAFF
cdr3_nt: TGTGCCAGCATAAGTCCAGGGAACACTGAAGCTTTCTTT

d_call: TRBD1
v_call: TRBV6-7
clone_size: -
j_call: TRBJ2-7
cdr3_aa: CASSDPGTGGIAYEQYF
cdr3_nt: TGTGCCAGCAGTGACCCTGGGACAGGGGGAATAGCCTACGAGCAGTACTTC

d_call: -
v_call: TRBV20-1
clone_size: -
j_call: TRBJ1-2
cdr3_aa: CSARGGYGYTF
cdr3_nt: TGCAGTGCTAGGGGGGGGTATGGCTACACCTTC

d_call: -
v_call: TRBV7-9
clone_size: -
j_call: TRBJ1-4
cdr3_aa: CASSFTLQDEKLFF
cdr3_nt: TGTGCCAGCAGCTTCACATTACAGGATGAAAAACTGTTTTTT

d_call: -
v_call: TRBV5-6
clone_size: -
j_call: TRBJ2-7
cdr3_aa: CASSLEGGAYEQYF
cdr3_nt: TGTGCCAGCAGCTTGGAAGGGGGTGCCTACGAGCAGTACTTC

d_call: TRBD1
v_call: TRBV30
clone_size: -
j_call: TRBJ1-4
cdr3_aa: CAWSAGGAYGEKLFF
cdr3_nt: TGTGCCTGGAGTGCAGGGGGCGCGTACGGTGAAAAACTGTTTTTT

d_call: TRBD2
v_call: TRBV14
clone_size: -
j_call: TRBJ2-3
cdr3_aa: CASSQLAGGSTDTQYF
cdr3_nt: TGTGCCAGCAGCCAACTAGCGGGGGGGAGCACAGATACGCAGTATTTT

d_call: -
v_call: TRBV11-2
clone_size: -
j_call: TRBJ1-5
cdr3_aa: CASSLDSGAAQPQHF
cdr3_nt: TGTGCCAGCAGCTTAGATTCTGGGGCGGCTCAGCCCCAGCATTTT

d_call: -
v_call: TRBV13
clone_size: -
j_call: TRBJ2-3
cdr3_aa: CASSLRASTDTQYF
cdr3_nt: TGTGCCAGCAGCTTACGAGCTAGCACAGATACGCAGTATTTT

d_call: -
v_call: TRBV27
clone_size: few
j_call: TRBJ1-2
cdr3_aa: CASSLTTGPGGGYTF
cdr3_nt: TGTGCCAGCAGTTTAACGACAGGTCCGGGTGGGGGCTACACCTTC

d_call: -
v_call: TRBV7-6
clone_size: -
j_call: TRBJ1-1
cdr3_aa: CASSPYAGLANTEAFF
cdr3_nt: TGTGCCAGCAGCCCATATGCGGGCCTCGCGAACACTGAAGCTTTCTTT

d_call: -
v_call: TRBV10-3
clone_size: few
j_call: TRBJ1-2
cdr3_aa: CAISPNYGYTF
cdr3_nt: TGTGCCATCAGCCCGAACTATGGCTACACCTTC

d_call: TRBD1
v_call: TRBV4-2
clone_size: few
j_call: TRBJ2-7
cdr3_aa: CASSQSSGGAYEQYF
cdr3_nt: TGTGCCAGCAGCCAGAGCTCAGGGGGCGCCTACGAGCAGTACTTC

d_call: -
v_call: TRBV6-6
clone_size: -
j_call: TRBJ2-1
cdr3_aa: CASSGSGGRDEQFF
cdr3_nt: TGTGCCAGCAGTGGCTCCGGCGGGCGTGATGAGCAGTTCTTC

d_call: TRBD1
v_call: TRBV5-4
clone_size: -
j_call: TRBJ1-1
cdr3_aa: CASRREGQGPTNTEAFF
cdr3_nt: TGTGCCAGCAGGCGCGAGGGACAGGGCCCTACTAACACTGAAGCTTTCTTT

d_call: -
v_call: TRBV5-4
clone_size: -
j_call: TRBJ2-3
cdr3_aa: CASSSRQMGTDTQYF
cdr3_nt: TGTGCCAGCAGCTCCCGACAGATGGGCACAGATACGCAGTATTTT

d_call: TRBD1
v_call: TRBV5-4
clone_size: -
j_call: TRBJ2-3
cdr3_aa: CASSLGTGGSRTDTQYF
cdr3_nt: TGTGCCAGCAGCCTCGGGACAGGGGGCTCTCGCACAGATACGCAGTATTTT

d_call: TRBD1
v_call: TRBV19
clone_size: -
j_call: TRBJ2-4
cdr3_aa: CASRDRGAKNIQYF
cdr3_nt: TGTGCCAGTAGGGACAGGGGAGCCAAAAACATTCAGTACTTC

d_call: -
v_call: TRBV15
clone_size: -
j_call: TRBJ1-1
cdr3_aa: CATSSQTVVKAFF
cdr3_nt: TGTGCCACCAGCAGTCAGACTGTGGTCAAAGCTTTCTTT

d_call: TRBD2
v_call: TRBV27
clone_size: -
j_call: TRBJ2-7
cdr3_aa: CASSLSASGYEQYF
cdr3_nt: TGTGCCAGCAGTTTATCCGCTAGCGGATACGAGCAGTACTTC

d_call: TRBD1
v_call: TRBV19
clone_size: -
j_call: TRBJ2-6
cdr3_aa: CASSRQGISGANVLTF
cdr3_nt: TGTGCCAGTAGTAGACAGGGGATCTCTGGGGCCAACGTCCTGACTTTC

d_call: -
v_call: TRBV14
clone_size: -
j_call: TRBJ1-4
cdr3_aa: CASSQLTGPNEKLFF
cdr3_nt: TGTGCCAGCAGCCAGTTGACAGGCCCTAATGAAAAACTGTTTTTT

d_call: -
v_call: TRBV20-1
clone_size: -
j_call: TRBJ1-5
cdr3_aa: CSASSGGNQPQHF
cdr3_nt: TGCAGTGCTAGTTCCGGGGGGAATCAGCCCCAGCATTTT

d_call: TRBD1
v_call: TRBV19
clone_size: -
j_call: TRBJ2-5
cdr3_aa: CASSPHSAQGQETQYF
cdr3_nt: TGTGCCAGTAGTCCCCACTCGGCACAGGGGCAAGAGACCCAGTACTTC

d_call: -
v_call: TRBV6-2/TRBV6-3
clone_size: -
j_call: TRBJ1-5
cdr3_aa: CASSYGENNQPQHF
cdr3_nt: TGTGCCAGCAGTTACGGGGAGAACAATCAGCCCCAGCATTTT

d_call: -
v_call: TRBV19
clone_size: -
j_call: TRBJ1-5
cdr3_aa: CASSIGVSGNQPQHF
cdr3_nt: TGTGCCAGTAGTATCGGGGTATCAGGCAATCAGCCCCAGCATTTT

d_call: -
v_call: TRBV5-1
clone_size: once
j_call: TRBJ1-2
cdr3_aa: CASSLARGAYGYTF
cdr3_nt: TGCGCCAGCAGCTTGGCCCGGGGGGCCTATGGCTACACCTTC

d_call: -
v_call: TRBV29-1
clone_size: -
j_call: TRBJ1-2
cdr3_aa: CSVEGGIKANYGYTF
cdr3_nt: TGCAGCGTTGAGGGAGGGATCAAAGCTAACTATGGCTACACCTTC